These T cell receptor beta chains were read from a single sample in a study of T cell responses to AZD1222 COVID-19 vaccine. TCRdb keeps only in-frame clones here, not all; method: immunoSEQ multiplex PCR. The table lists 150,000 to 200,000 clones, more than 75% of them singletons. The source material was peripheral blood, sampled 28 days after the second AZD1222 dose. The receptors derive from an adult who received the AZD1222 COVID-19 vaccine. Each CDR3 is given with its conserved first and last residue. The D gene is left open where the match is weak. A row's size may be missing; if present it is once, few, many or a size class.

J gene,clone size,D gene,V gene,CDR3 DNA,CDR3 protein
TRBJ2-7,.,.,TRBV7-2,TGTGCCAGCAGCTTAGATGGTGGGGGGTGGTCCTACGAGCAGTACTTC,CASSLDGGGWSYEQYF
TRBJ2-7,.,.,TRBV18,TGTGCCAGCTCGGGCGGACAGTATTCCCGCGAGCAGTACTTC,CASSGGQYSREQYF
TRBJ1-3,.,TRBD1,TRBV28,TGTGCCAGCAGTATGACAGGGGTCGGAAACACCATATATTTT,CASSMTGVGNTIYF
TRBJ2-3,.,.,TRBV5-6,TGTGCCAGCAGCTTATCTTCAGATACGCAGTATTTT,CASSLSSDTQYF
TRBJ2-3,.,.,TRBV5-1,TGCGCCAGCAGCGTAGTGAGGGCAGTGGGCACAGATACGCAGTATTTT,CASSVVRAVGTDTQYF
TRBJ2-1,.,TRBD2,TRBV9,TGTGCCAGCAGCGTAGCTACTGGGGGGGGGACTAGCGGGAGGAAAGAGCAGTTCTTC,CASSVATGGGTSGRKEQFF
TRBJ1-5,few,.,TRBV24-1,TGTGCCACCAGTGGGTATAGGGGGGATCAGCCCCAGCATTTT,CATSGYRGDQPQHF
TRBJ2-7,.,.,TRBV7-2,TGTGCCAGCAGCTTAGTCCAGGGGAGCTCCTACGAGCAGTACTTC,CASSLVQGSSYEQYF
TRBJ2-2,.,TRBD1,TRBV29-1,TGCAGCGCCGCGGGACAGGGGGCAGGCGGGGAGCTGTTTTTT,CSAAGQGAGGELFF
TRBJ2-3,.,TRBD1,TRBV5-8,TGTGCCAGATGGGACAGGGCGGATACGCAGTATTTT,CARWDRADTQYF
TRBJ2-5,.,.,TRBV20-1,TGCAGTGCCCGTGTACGAGAGACCCAGTACTTC,CSARVRETQYF
TRBJ2-2,.,TRBD2,TRBV5-1,TGCGCCAGCAGCTTGGGAAGCGGGAGAGGGGCCGGGGAGCTGTTTTTT,CASSLGSGRGAGELFF
TRBJ1-2,.,.,TRBV29-1,TGCAGCGTTGAAAGGGGGACGGTGAACTATGGCTACACCTTC,CSVERGTVNYGYTF
TRBJ2-5,.,.,TRBV28,TGTGCCAGCAGTTCGACTTCAAGGCTCGGGTGGGCCCAGTACTTC,CASSSTSRLGWAQYF
TRBJ2-2,.,TRBD2,TRBV5-4,TGTGCCAGCAGCTTGGCGGGAGGAGGGGCCACCGGGGAGCTGTTTTTT,CASSLAGGGATGELFF
TRBJ2-5,.,.,TRBV28,TGTGCCAGCAACCAGGGGTTCCAAGAGACCCAGTACTTC,CASNQGFQETQYF
TRBJ1-4,.,.,TRBV28,TGTGCCAGCTGCCGGGCAGAAAATGAAAAACTGTTTTTT,CASCRAENEKLFF
TRBJ1-6,.,TRBD1,TRBV9,TGTGCCAGCAGCATCCGGACAGGGTTGAATTCACCCCTCCACTTT,CASSIRTGLNSPLHF
TRBJ2-2,.,TRBD1,TRBV7-2,TGTGCCAGCAGCTTGACAGGGTCGGCCGGGGAGCTGTTTTTT,CASSLTGSAGELFF
TRBJ2-3,.,.,TRBV12-3/TRBV12-4,TGTGCCAGCAGTACGGGAGATACGCAGTATTTT,CASSTGDTQYF
TRBJ2-3,.,.,TRBV7-2,TGTGCCAGCAGCTTAGCTTCCCCCCCGGATACGCAGTATTTT,CASSLASPPDTQYF
TRBJ2-2,once,.,TRBV9,TGTGCCAGCAGCGTAGGGACTAAGTCCACCGGGGAGCTGTTTTTT,CASSVGTKSTGELFF
TRBJ1-2,.,.,TRBV7-9,TGTGCCAGCAGCCCACGACAGGAAGGTGGCTACACCTTC,CASSPRQEGGYTF
TRBJ2-1,.,.,TRBV29-1,TGCAGCGTGCGGGACACTTACAATGAGCAGTTCTTC,CSVRDTYNEQFF
TRBJ2-7,.,.,TRBV20-1,TGCAGTGCTAGTGGTAGCTCCTACGAGCAGTACTTC,CSASGSSYEQYF
TRBJ1-4,.,.,TRBV7-2,TGTGCCAGCAGCTTAGCCTTTGGTGAAAAACTGTTTTTT,CASSLAFGEKLFF
TRBJ2-7,.,TRBD1,TRBV4-3,TGCGCCAGCAGCCAAGATCGGACAGGGGGCCCTACCTACGAGCAGTACTTC,CASSQDRTGGPTYEQYF
TRBJ1-5,once,TRBD1,TRBV18,TGTGCCAGCTCATCCCAGGGGGTCGGCAATCAGCCCCAGCATTTT,CASSSQGVGNQPQHF
TRBJ2-7,.,.,TRBV4-3,TGCGCCAGCAGCCAAGGGGGTGGCGGGGAGAGCTCCTACGAGCAGTACTTC,CASSQGGGGESSYEQYF
TRBJ2-1,.,.,TRBV21-1,TGTGCCAGCAGCACCGCTAGCGGGAGTGTCAATGAGCAGTTCTTC,CASSTASGSVNEQFF
TRBJ2-7,.,TRBD1,TRBV5-1,TGCGCCAGCAGCTTGACCGGGACAGGGGCCTACGAGCAGTACTTC,CASSLTGTGAYEQYF
TRBJ2-1,.,TRBD2,TRBV19,TGTGCCAGTAGTTCGGGACTAGCGGGAGGTTCCTACAATGAGCAGTTCTTC,CASSSGLAGGSYNEQFF
TRBJ1-6,.,.,TRBV28,TGTGCCAGCAGCCAAATGGGAAATTCACCCCTCCACTTT,CASSQMGNSPLHF
TRBJ2-2,.,TRBD2,TRBV12-3/TRBV12-4,TGTGCCAGCAGTTCCCGGGAGGCCGGGGAGCTGTTTTTT,CASSSREAGELFF
TRBJ2-5,.,TRBD2,TRBV18,TGTGCCAGCTCACCACGGCGGGAGATGGAGACCCAGTACTTC,CASSPRREMETQYF
TRBJ2-7,.,.,TRBV4-3,TGCGCCAGCAGCCAAGACCCAGGAGTTTCCTACGAGCAGTACTTC,CASSQDPGVSYEQYF
TRBJ1-4,.,.,TRBV19,TGTGCCAGTAGTATCAGAGCAACTAATGAAAAACTGTTTTTT,CASSIRATNEKLFF
TRBJ2-7,.,.,TRBV3-1/TRBV3-2,TGTGCCAGCAGCCATCACCACACCTACGAGCAGTACTTC,CASSHHHTYEQYF
TRBJ2-3,.,TRBD2,TRBV7-2,TGTGCCAGCAGCTTACTAGCGGGATTTGGAGATACGCAGTATTTT,CASSLLAGFGDTQYF
TRBJ1-5,few,.,TRBV23-1,TGCGCCAGCAGTCAATCGGTGGCAGGTAGCAATCAGCCCCAGCATTTT,CASSQSVAGSNQPQHF
TRBJ2-7,.,TRBD2,TRBV7-3,TGTGCCAGCAGCTTACTAGCGGGAGGCTACGAGCAGTACTTC,CASSLLAGGYEQYF
TRBJ1-5,once,TRBD1,TRBV19,TGTGCCAGTAGCCAGGGGGGGGTCCTTAATCAGCCCCAGCATTTT,CASSQGGVLNQPQHF
TRBJ2-3,.,.,TRBV6-5,TGTGCCAGCAGTTACAGGAACGTTCCGGGCACAGATACGCAGTATTTT,CASSYRNVPGTDTQYF
TRBJ2-1,.,TRBD2,TRBV7-2,TGTGCCAGCAGCTTATTTAGCGGGACTCTTTACAATGAGCAGTTCTTC,CASSLFSGTLYNEQFF
TRBJ2-3,.,.,TRBV18,TGTGCCAGCTCACCATTGCTGGGGCCAGATACGCAGTATTTT,CASSPLLGPDTQYF
TRBJ1-6,.,.,TRBV27,TGTGCCAGCAGTTTACGGGGACATATTAATTCACCCCTCCACTTT,CASSLRGHINSPLHF
TRBJ1-2,.,.,TRBV28,TGTGCCAGCAGCCAGGGGAATAACTATGGCTACACCTTC,CASSQGNNYGYTF
TRBJ2-3,.,.,TRBV18,TGTGCCAGCTCACCACTCCCTGGGGGAGGATCTTGGGATACGCAGTATTTT,CASSPLPGGGSWDTQYF
TRBJ2-7,.,TRBD1,TRBV24-1,TGTGCCACCAGTGATTCAGGGGGCTCCTACGAGCAGTACTTC,CATSDSGGSYEQYF
TRBJ2-3,.,TRBD2,TRBV7-2,TGTGCCAGCAGCACCGGGACTAGCACAGGAGATACGCAGTATTTT,CASSTGTSTGDTQYF
TRBJ2-3,.,TRBD2,TRBV7-2,TGTGCCAGCAGCCCCTGGCGGCTAGCGGGAGGGCTGGGGGATACGCAGTATTTT,CASSPWRLAGGLGDTQYF
TRBJ1-3,.,.,TRBV9,TGTGCCAGCAGCGTAGCGGCCCAGGGAAACACCATATATTTT,CASSVAAQGNTIYF
TRBJ1-1,.,TRBD1,TRBV28,TGTGCCAGCAGGCCCAGGGGGCGCTCGGGCACTGAAGCTTTCTTT,CASRPRGRSGTEAFF
TRBJ2-5,.,.,TRBV7-3,TGTGCCAGCAGCTTAAACTTTGGAGCGGAGACCCAGTACTTC,CASSLNFGAETQYF